Presented here are 12 T cell receptor beta chains from one specimen sequenced in a study of cytotoxic CD8 clonotypes in ibrutinib-treated CLL. Profiled with immunoSEQ multiplex PCR; TCRdb holds only in-frame clones, not every one. The sample lists under 15,000 clones; 64% were seen once. Sequenced here: PBMCs, sampled before ibrutinib treatment. The origin of the receptors is a human donor with chronic lymphocytic leukemia.

The CDR3 region is CASSDPRGVWQETQYF. CDR3 nucleotide sequence: TGTGCCAGCAGTGACCCCCGGGGGGTGTGGCAAGAGACCCAGTACTTC. This chain links TRBV2 with TRBJ2-5, with 7 nucleotides matching TRBD2. CDR1 is SNHLY and CDR2 is FYNNEI in the germline V gene. The CDR3 length is 16 residues. Trimming removed 3 bases from V and 2 bases from J; junction bases left unmatched: 9.

The table lists this clone with many counts. The chain employs TRBV19 and TRBJ1-3; D gene unclear. V dropped 3 bases and J dropped 0 bases, with 6 bases sitting between them. CDR3 size: 14 residues. Germline CDR1 LNHDA, CDR2 SQIVND (reference sequence). This CDR3 reads CASSIQHSGNTIYF. CDR3 sequence (DNA): TGTGCCAGTAGTATTCAACACTCTGGAAACACCATATATTTT.

To note about this clone: Relative to the germline gene, one junction end is altered; a read error may explain this. J is TRBJ2-1 and V is TRBV5-4; TRBD2 matches at 8 bases. This CDR3 contains 15 residues. Germline V gene sequence: CDR1 SGHNT, CDR2 YYREEE (reference sequence). The CDR3 here is CASGFNGGAYNEQFF. CDR3 DNA sequence: TGTGCCAGCGGCTTTAACGGGGGGGCCTACAATGAGCAGTTCTTC.

The chain recombines TRBV7-9 with TRBJ1-1, with a tentative D call TRBD1 (6 bases). Germline V gene sequence: CDR1 SEHNR, CDR2 FQNEAQ (reference sequence). CDR3 length equals 15 residues. With 3 bases removed from V and 5 bases from J, the gap between germline ends came to 16 bases. The CDR3 bases are TGTGCCAGCAGCTTCCATCAGGGGATGAGAACTGAAGCTTTCTTT. This encodes CASSFHQGMRTEAFF.

The genes are TRBV5-1 and TRBJ2-5; D might be TRBD2 (5 bases). There are 13 residues in the CDR3. The germline gives CDR1 SGHRS, CDR2 YFSETQ. The V end lost 1 base, the J end lost 3 bases, and 7 bases lay between the germline ends. The CDR3 DNA sequence: TGCGCCAGCAGCTTGCGAGCGGAAGAGACCCAGTACTTC. This encodes CASSLRAEETQYF.

The genes are TRBV25-1 and TRBJ1-2; 7 positions agree with TRBD1. The CDR3 totals 15 residues. CDR1 and CDR2 (germline): MGHDK, SYGVNS. J lost 7 bases, V lost 6 bases, and 14 bases had no gene match. This CDR3 is CASSLRTGTVSGYTF. DNA for the CDR3: TGTGCCAGCAGCCTAAGGACCGGGACAGTTAGTGGCTACACCTTC.

V usage is TRBV4-1 and J usage is TRBJ1-1, with 8 nucleotides matching TRBD1. The J segment lost 12 bases and the V segment lost 4 bases, leaving 16 bases of the junction unmatched. Germline V CDR1 and CDR2: MGHRA, YSYEKL. The CDR3 contains 15 residues. CDR3 DNA: TGCGCCAGCAGCCCTTGGCTTTCCGACAGGGGAAGGCCTTTCTTT. Amino acids: CASSPWLSDRGRPFF.

This clone was counted between two and nine times. The chain joins TRBV2 to TRBJ1-2; TRBD1 might be the D (5 bases). The ends were cut back, 7 bases at V and 5 bases at J, with 14 bases in the middle. CDR1 and CDR2 (germline): SNHLY, FYNNEI. CDR3 length equals 13 residues. The CDR3 protein is CASTKDTEYGYTF. Here the CDR3 DNA reads TGTGCCAGCACTAAGGACACGGAATATGGCTACACCTTC.

V is TRBV19 and J is TRBJ1-2; D may be TRBD1 (5 bases). V was shortened by 5 bases and J by 0 bases, with 13 bases between the two germline ends. In germline, CDR1 is LNHDA, CDR2 SQIVND (reference sequence). CDR3 size: 15 residues. In DNA form, the CDR3 reads TGTGCCAGTAGTTCAAGACAGTCAACTAACTATGGCTACACCTTC. Residues: CASSSRQSTNYGYTF.

The J gene is TRBJ1-5, the V gene TRBV15, with 8 bases fitting TRBD1. V gave up 1 base and J gave up 2 bases; unmatched junction bases: 4. The CDR3 spans 16 residues. CDR1 is LNHNV and CDR2 is YYDKDF in the germline V gene (reference sequence). DNA for the CDR3: TGTGCCACCAGCAGAGCGACAGGGGTTGGCAATCAGCCCCAGCATTTT. Residues: CATSRATGVGNQPQHF.

V gene TRBV4-1 combines with J gene TRBJ2-6; TRBD2 matches 8 bases. The CDR3 runs 16 residues. Germline trimming cut 7 bases from V and 4 bases from J; bases unmatched to any gene: 9. Germline CDR1 reads MGHRA; CDR2 reads YSYEKL. CDR3 protein: CASTSGGARGANVLTF. The CDR3 nucleotides read TGCGCCAGCACCTCGGGAGGGGCGCGGGGGGCCAACGTCCTGACTTTC.

The chain combines TRBV11-2 with TRBJ2-1, with 10 bases identical to TRBD2. CDR1 and CDR2 (germline): SGHAT, FQNNGV. V lost 5 bases, J lost 10 bases, and 14 bases stayed unmatched. The CDR3 is 16 residues long. As DNA, the CDR3 is TGTGCCAGCAGCCCGCAAGGACTAGCGGAGTTCGGAGAGCAGTTCTTC. It translates to CASSPQGLAEFGEQFF.